One TCR beta chain is described in this entry. Its cognate antigen is unknown. These data belong to a study of cytomegalovirus exposure and HLA in healthy donors. Study details: In a later analysis, it was reported that the roughly 120 validation repertoires had been produced on the same platform as the 666 repertoires belonging to the first cohort. Study-level results: The study flagged approximately 180 TCR beta chains as cytomegalovirus-associated. Subsequent analysis of the approximately 110 validation repertoires found a tendency for first-cohort TCR clusters to co-occur. Reports credit the classifier with highly specific, highly sensitive diagnosis of cytomegalovirus status.

Sequenced by immunoSEQ multiplex PCR; TCRdb stores in-frame clones only, minus some. The sample holds 200,000 to 300,000 clones; approximately 83% are singletons and the top ten take roughly 1.2%. This CDR3 region has 12 residues. V trimming: 6 bases; J trimming: 15 bases; junction bases outside the gene matches: 10. In germline, CDR1 is SNHLY, CDR2 FYNNEI. This receptor was obtained from a woman aged 25 to 45 in good health and CMV-seropositive. The specimen was PBMCs. V gene TRBV2 combines with J gene TRBJ1-4; 7 bases fit TRBD1. Written as DNA, the CDR3 is TGTGCCAGCAGATACACCGGGACAGAATTGTTTTTT. Translating it yields CASRYTGTELFF.